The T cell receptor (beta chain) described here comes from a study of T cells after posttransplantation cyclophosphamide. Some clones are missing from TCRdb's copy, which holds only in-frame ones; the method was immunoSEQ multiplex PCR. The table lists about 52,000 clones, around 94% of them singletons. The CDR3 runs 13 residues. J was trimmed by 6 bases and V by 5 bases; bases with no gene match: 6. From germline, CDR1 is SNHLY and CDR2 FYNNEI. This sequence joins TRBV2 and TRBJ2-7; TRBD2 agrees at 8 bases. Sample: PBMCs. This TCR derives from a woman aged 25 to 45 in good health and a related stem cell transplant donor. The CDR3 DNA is TGTGCCAGCAGTCTTGGACTAGCTCGCGAGCAGTACTTC. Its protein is CASSLGLAREQYF.